This entry lists 28 T cell receptor beta chains sequenced from one sample in a study of cytomegalovirus exposure and HLA in healthy donors. PCR amplification relied on 60 Vbeta primers (plus 13 Jbeta primers). The data were produced by immunoSEQ multiplex PCR, yet TCRdb's version contains in-frame clones alone and is incomplete. Of about 55,000 clones in the sample, nearly 85% were seen once. The sample taken for sequencing was PBMCs. Receptors originate from a man aged 25 to 40 in good health and CMV-seronegative.

The rearrangement uses TRBV28 and TRBJ1-4; D not certain. CDR3 size: 13 residues. The germline V gene encodes CDR1 MDHEN and CDR2 SYDVKM. V lost 3 bases to trimming and J lost 8 bases, with 10 bases between them. The DNA of the CDR3 is TGTGCCAGCAGTTTCGGAGGTTGGGAAAAACTGTTTTTT. The encoded protein is CASSFGGWEKLFF.

The V and J genes are TRBV7-9 and TRBJ2-3; 11 positions match TRBD2. The germline gives CDR1 SEHNR, CDR2 FQNEAQ (reference sequence). The CDR3 has 18 amino acids. The V gene end was trimmed by 3 bases and the J gene end by 3 bases; junction bases not matched to a gene: 11. The CDR3 bases are TGTGCCAGCAGCTTCAATTTAGCGGGAGGGCCTGGAACAGATACGCAGTATTTT. Protein product: CASSFNLAGGPGTDTQYF. Based on the CDR3 plus reference TRBV7-9 and TRBJ2-3, the full variable domain is DTGVSQNPRHKITKRGQNVTFRCDPISEHNRLYWYRQTLGQGPEFLTYFQNEAQLEKSRLLSDRFSAERPKGSFSTLEIQRTEQGDSAMYLCASSFNLAGGPGTDTQYFGPGTRLTVL.

The chain carries TRBV9 and TRBJ1-4; tentative D call: TRBD1 (5 bases). Germline values: CDR1 SGDLS, CDR2 YYNGEE. Trimming took 0 bases from V and 7 from J, leaving 13 bases between them. The CDR3 is 15 amino acids. The CDR3 spells CASSVAAGRGEKLFF. The CDR3 nucleotides read TGTGCCAGCAGCGTAGCCGCGGGGAGGGGTGAAAAACTGTTTTTT.

The chain couples TRBV5-1 to TRBJ2-3; 12 nucleotides align to TRBD2. The CDR3 loop spans 20 amino acids. Germline CDR1 SGHRS, CDR2 YFSETQ. The trim removed 4 bases at V and 2 bases at J, leaving 17 bases unmatched. CDR3 residues: CASSAGLAGGLGFVTDTQYF. The CDR3 DNA is TGCGCCAGCAGCGCAGGTCTAGCGGGGGGGCTTGGGTTTGTCACAGATACGCAGTATTTT.

The chain carries TRBV7-2 and TRBJ2-6, with D possibly matching TRBD1 (6 bases). The CDR3 spans 16 residues. Germline lookup yields CDR1 SGHTA and CDR2 FQGNSA. Deletions cut 5 bases from V and 2 bases from J, with 13 bases between. The CDR3 protein is CASSPTGTPGANVLTF. CDR3 in DNA: TGTGCCAGCAGCCCCACAGGGACCCCTGGGGCCAACGTCCTGACTTTC.

The CDR3 spells CASSVGVQRGDTQYF. The CDR3 nucleotides read TGTGCCAGCAGCGTAGGAGTCCAAAGGGGGGATACGCAGTATTTT. The chain recombines TRBV9 with TRBJ2-3, with D tentatively TRBD1 (6 bases). Trimming removed 0 bases from V and 6 bases from J, with 14 bases in between. The CDR3 extends over 15 amino acids. Germline CDR1 reads SGDLS; CDR2 reads YYNGEE.

This clone was counted a single time. The J gene is TRBJ1-5, the V gene TRBV5-1, with D hard to call. With 1 base removed from V and 5 bases from J, the gap between germline ends came to 13 bases. The germline CDR1 and CDR2 sequences are SGHRS and YFSETQ. The CDR3 runs 15 residues. The DNA of the CDR3 is TGCGCCAGCAGCTTGAGCGGGCTCTCGGATCAGCCCCAGCATTTT. It yields the protein CASSLSGLSDQPQHF.

The rearrangement links TRBV5-1 to TRBJ1-2; 9 bases line up with TRBD1. This CDR3 region has 15 residues. Germline V gives CDR1 SGHRS, CDR2 YFSETQ. The V gene end was trimmed by 0 bases and the J gene end by 8 bases; junction bases not matched to a gene: 8. The DNA of the CDR3 is TGCGCCAGCAGCTTGGACCAACAGGGGGCCGGCGGCTACACCTTC. It codes for CASSLDQQGAGGYTF.

CDR3 bases: TGTGCCAGCAGCTTAGACCGGGGACTAGCGGGGGACCATGAGCAGTTCTTC. Protein sequence: CASSLDRGLAGDHEQFF. The chain is built from TRBV7-9 and TRBJ2-1, with TRBD2 matching 14 bases. The CDR3 runs 17 residues. Germline V gene lookup returns CDR1 SEHNR and CDR2 FQNEAQ (reference sequence). The trim removed 1 base at V and 8 bases at J, leaving 7 bases unmatched.

In its sample, this clone was seen a few times. The chain has TRBV5-1 and TRBJ2-5, with TRBD2 matching over 8 bases. Per the germline V gene, CDR1 is SGHRS and CDR2 is YFSETQ. CDR3 length equals 15 residues. V dropped 4 bases and J dropped 1; count of bases not matched to a gene: 6. This CDR3 is CASSPAGALQETQYF. The CDR3 DNA sequence: TGCGCCAGCAGCCCAGCGGGGGCCCTCCAAGAGACCCAGTACTTC.

This clone was counted a single time. The chain combines TRBV5-1 with TRBJ1-1; 7 nucleotides match TRBD1. Germline loops: CDR1 SGHRS, CDR2 YFSETQ. Trimming removed 5 bases from V and 1 base from J; junction bases left unmatched: 5. The CDR3 has 14 amino acids. CDR3 loop: CASSFHRGNTEAFF. DNA for the CDR3: TGCGCCAGCAGTTTCCACAGGGGGAACACTGAAGCTTTCTTT.

The gene calls are TRBV6-6 and TRBJ1-1, with D tentatively TRBD1 (5 bases). There are 14 residues in the CDR3. Germline V gene sequence: CDR1 MNHNY, CDR2 SVGAGI (reference sequence). The V gene lost 7 bases and the J gene lost 4 bases, with 16 bases spanning the gap. In DNA form, the CDR3 reads TGTGCCAGCACTTCCAGGGAGGGCGCCACTGAAGCTTTCTTT. This gives the protein CASTSREGATEAFF.

The V gene is TRBV9, the J gene TRBJ1-2; D gene ambiguous. There are 14 residues in the CDR3. The germline V gene encodes CDR1 SGDLS and CDR2 YYNGEE. Trimming stripped 0 bases from V and 4 bases from J, with 10 bases between. DNA of the CDR3: TGTGCCAGCAGCGTAGAACCGGGTGCCTATGGCTACACCTTC. Residues: CASSVEPGAYGYTF. The full variable domain, in which reference TRBV9 and TRBJ1-2 provide the parts outside the CDR3, is DSGVTQTPKHLITATGQRVTLRCSPRSGDLSVYWYQQSLDQGLQFLIQYYNGEERAKGNILERFSAQQFPDLHSELNLSSLELGDSALYFCASSVEPGAYGYTFGSGTRLTVV.

The chain uses TRBV28 and TRBJ1-1; possible D gene TRBD1, 6 bases. Per the germline V gene, CDR1 is MDHEN and CDR2 is SYDVKM. The V and J ends lost 5 bases and 3 bases respectively, with 13 bases between them. This CDR3 comprises 14 residues. This CDR3 reads CASSNRGHDTEAFF. CDR3 nucleotides: TGTGCCAGCAGTAACCGGGGACACGACACTGAAGCTTTCTTT.

The rearrangement joins TRBV6-5 to TRBJ1-2, with 9 nucleotides matching TRBD1. J gave up 5 bases and V 4 bases, and 8 bases lay outside the gene matches. The CDR3 loop spans 15 amino acids. The germline gives CDR1 MNHEY, CDR2 SVGAGI. CDR3 DNA sequence: TGTGCCAGCAGTTGGGACAGGGAGGGTTCTTATGGCTACACCTTC. Its translation is CASSWDREGSYGYTF.

This rearrangement joins TRBV19 to TRBJ2-2; D is ambiguous. The CDR3 has 15 residues. Between the trimmed V and J ends, which lost 5 bases and 1 base, there was a span of 11 bases. The germline CDR1 and CDR2 sequences are LNHDA and SQIVND (reference sequence). CDR3 loop: CASSRQARNTGELFF. The CDR3 bases are TGTGCCAGTAGTCGGCAGGCTCGGAACACCGGGGAGCTGTTTTTT.

The rearrangement joins TRBV5-1 to TRBJ2-5; possibly TRBD2 for D (5 bases). The CDR3 spans 15 residues. Germline CDR1 SGHRS, CDR2 YFSETQ. Deletions cut 2 bases from V and 1 base from J, with 12 bases between. CDR3 bases: TGCGCCAGCAGCTTCGGGGTGGCTAGCCAAGAGACCCAGTACTTC. This gives the protein CASSFGVASQETQYF. Supplemented by reference TRBV5-1 and TRBJ2-5, the full variable domain reads KAGVTQTPRYLIKTRGQQVTLSCSPISGHRSVSWYQQTPGQGLQFLFEYFSETQRNKGNFPGRFSGRQFSNSRSEMNVSTLELGDSALYLCASSFGVASQETQYFGPGTRLLVL.

The chain links TRBV4-3 to TRBJ2-7; 9 bases are a match to TRBD1. Germline V gene sequence: CDR1 LGHNA, CDR2 YSLEER. CDR3 length: 18 residues. With V trimmed by 0 bases and J by 5 bases, 14 bases remained unmatched. The CDR3 DNA is TGCGCCAGCAGCCAAGATAACGATCTAGGACAGGGGTCGCACGAGCAGTACTTC. It specifies CASSQDNDLGQGSHEQYF.

This clone showed up just once. The genes are TRBV7-2 and TRBJ2-7; D is undetermined. The CDR3 extends over 15 amino acids. The germline V gene has CDR1 SGHTA and CDR2 FQGNSA. With 5 bases removed from V and 5 bases from J, the gap between germline ends came to 19 bases. In nucleotides, the CDR3 is TGTGCCAGCAGCCAAGACGCCCGGGTTGCCCACGAGCAGTACTTC. It specifies CASSQDARVAHEQYF. The full variable domain, rest sourced from reference TRBV7-2 and TRBJ2-7, is GAGVSQSPSNKVTEKGKDVELRCDPISGHTALYWYRQSLGQGLEFLIYFQGNSAPDKSGLPSDRFSAERTGGSVSTLTIQRTQQEDSAVYLCASSQDARVAHEQYFGPGTRLTVT.

This clone was seen a single time. The chain uses TRBV7-6 and TRBJ2-1; 7 bases agree with TRBD2. V shed 5 bases and J 0 bases; nucleotides not matched to a gene: 1. Germline CDR1 and CDR2: SGHVS and FNYEAQ. The CDR3 loop spans 14 amino acids. The CDR3 DNA sequence: TGTGCCAGCAGCCCTAGCGGCTCCTACAATGAGCAGTTCTTC. Its translation: CASSPSGSYNEQFF.

The chain couples TRBV4-2 to TRBJ2-7; 8 positions match TRBD2. Germline V gene data show CDR1 as LGHNA and CDR2 as YNFKEQ. With 1 base clipped from V and 3 bases from J, the junction kept 5 bases outside the gene matches. The CDR3 spans 15 residues. The chain's CDR3 is CASSQATSANYEQYF. CDR3 coding DNA: TGTGCCAGCAGCCAAGCGACTAGCGCCAACTACGAGCAGTACTTC.

The DNA of the CDR3 is TGTGCCAGCAGTGCGCCTAATTCACCCCTCCACTTT. Translation: CASSAPNSPLHF. V gene TRBV6-5 combines with J gene TRBJ1-6; D call uncertain. The CDR3 is made up of 12 amino acids. V lost 5 bases to trimming and J lost 6 bases, with 5 bases between them. The V gene's germline CDR1 is MNHEY and CDR2 SVGAGI.

The chain uses TRBV28 and TRBJ1-2, with a weak D call TRBD1 (5 bases). The CDR3 spans 14 residues. Trimming took off 7 bases at V and 3 bases at J, with 15 bases between the two ends. Germline V CDR1 and CDR2: MDHEN, SYDVKM. The CDR3 sequence: CASNWAGKDYGYTF. The CDR3 DNA sequence: TGTGCCAGCAATTGGGCAGGGAAAGACTATGGCTACACCTTC.

This clone is a singleton in its sample. The V gene is TRBV7-2, the J gene TRBJ1-2; TRBD1 is a possible D gene (6 bases). This CDR3 comprises 14 residues. Trimming removed 6 bases at V and 1 base at J, with 12 bases between. CDR1 and CDR2 (germline): SGHTA, FQGNSA. This CDR3 reads CASRDSLNNYGYTF. The CDR3 coding sequence is TGTGCCAGCAGGGACAGCCTAAATAACTATGGCTACACCTTC.

The rearrangement links TRBV30 to TRBJ2-1; 11 bases are a match to TRBD2. This CDR3 contains 17 residues. Germline V gene lookup returns CDR1 GTSNPN and CDR2 SVGIG (reference sequence). The J segment lost 3 bases and the V segment lost 4 bases, leaving 11 bases of the junction unmatched. The CDR3 sequence is CAWTVAGGPRVYNEQFF. DNA for the CDR3: TGTGCCTGGACCGTAGCGGGAGGGCCCAGGGTCTACAATGAGCAGTTCTTC.

The CDR3 DNA reads as TGCAGCGTTCGTGACAGACTGCAGAACACTGAAGCTTTCTTT. Translating gives CSVRDRLQNTEAFF. This sequence joins TRBV29-1 and TRBJ1-1, with D perhaps TRBD1 (5 bases). The CDR3 has 14 amino acids. Germline assignment: CDR1 SQVTM and CDR2 ANQGSEA. V gave up 5 bases and J gave up 1 base, with 14 bases separating them.

By share, this clone ranks as medium-sized. The CDR3 protein is CASSSSRGGTDTQYF. CDR3 DNA: TGTGCCAGCAGCTCGTCCCGGGGGGGCACAGATACGCAGTATTTT. The chain has TRBV7-8 and TRBJ2-3, with 7 positions matching TRBD2. The CDR3 length is 15 residues. Germline V lookup: CDR1 SGHVS, CDR2 FQNEAQ. The ends lost 4 bases at V and 1 base at J; junction bases unmatched: 5.

This clone was detected only a few times. The chain joins TRBV5-4 to TRBJ2-1; a weak D match, TRBD2 (6 bases). V dropped 1 base and J dropped 3 bases, with 8 bases sitting between them. Germline lookup yields CDR1 SGHNT and CDR2 YYREEE (reference sequence). The CDR3 runs 14 residues. CDR3 protein: CASSLRGNYNEQFF. In DNA form, the CDR3 reads TGTGCCAGCAGCTTGCGCGGGAACTACAATGAGCAGTTCTTC.